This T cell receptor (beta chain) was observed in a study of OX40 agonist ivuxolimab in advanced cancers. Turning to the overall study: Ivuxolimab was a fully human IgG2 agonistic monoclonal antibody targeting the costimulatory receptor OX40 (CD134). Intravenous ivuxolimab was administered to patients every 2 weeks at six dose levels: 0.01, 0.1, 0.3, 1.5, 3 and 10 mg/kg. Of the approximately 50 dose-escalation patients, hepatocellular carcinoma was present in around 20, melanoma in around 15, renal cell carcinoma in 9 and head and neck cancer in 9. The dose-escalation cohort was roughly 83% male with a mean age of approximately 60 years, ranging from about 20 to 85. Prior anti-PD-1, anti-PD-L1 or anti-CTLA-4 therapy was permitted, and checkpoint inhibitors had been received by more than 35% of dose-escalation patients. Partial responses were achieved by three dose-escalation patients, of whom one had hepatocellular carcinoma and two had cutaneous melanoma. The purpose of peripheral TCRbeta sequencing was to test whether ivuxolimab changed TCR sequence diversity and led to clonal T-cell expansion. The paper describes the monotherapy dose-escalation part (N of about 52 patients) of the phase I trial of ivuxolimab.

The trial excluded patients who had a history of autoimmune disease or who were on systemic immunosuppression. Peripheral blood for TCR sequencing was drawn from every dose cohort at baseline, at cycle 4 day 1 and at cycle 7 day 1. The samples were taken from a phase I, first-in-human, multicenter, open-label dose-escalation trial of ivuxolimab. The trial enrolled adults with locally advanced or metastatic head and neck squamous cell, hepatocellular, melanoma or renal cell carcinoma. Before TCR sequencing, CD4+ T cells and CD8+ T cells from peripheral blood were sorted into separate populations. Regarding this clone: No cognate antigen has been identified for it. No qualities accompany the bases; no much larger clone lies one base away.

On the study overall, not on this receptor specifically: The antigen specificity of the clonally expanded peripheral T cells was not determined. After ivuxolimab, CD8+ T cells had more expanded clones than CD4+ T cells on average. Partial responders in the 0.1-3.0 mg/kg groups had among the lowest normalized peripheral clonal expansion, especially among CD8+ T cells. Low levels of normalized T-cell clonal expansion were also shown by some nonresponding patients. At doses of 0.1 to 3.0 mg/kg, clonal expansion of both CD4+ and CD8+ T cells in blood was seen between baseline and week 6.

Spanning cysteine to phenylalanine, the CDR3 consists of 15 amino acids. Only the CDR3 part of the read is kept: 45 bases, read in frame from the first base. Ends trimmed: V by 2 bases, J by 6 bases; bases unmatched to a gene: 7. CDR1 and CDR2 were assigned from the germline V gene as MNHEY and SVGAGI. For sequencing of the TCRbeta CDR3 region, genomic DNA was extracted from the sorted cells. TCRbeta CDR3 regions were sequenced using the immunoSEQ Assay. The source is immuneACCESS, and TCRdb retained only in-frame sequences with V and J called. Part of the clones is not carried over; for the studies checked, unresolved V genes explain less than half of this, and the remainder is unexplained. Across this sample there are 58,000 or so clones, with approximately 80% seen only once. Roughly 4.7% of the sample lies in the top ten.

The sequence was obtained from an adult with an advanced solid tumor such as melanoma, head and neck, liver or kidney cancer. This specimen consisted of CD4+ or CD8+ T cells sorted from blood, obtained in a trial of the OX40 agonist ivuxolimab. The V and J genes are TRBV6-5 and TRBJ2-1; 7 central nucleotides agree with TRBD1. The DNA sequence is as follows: TGTGCCAGCAGTTACGACAGGGAATTCGCCAATGAGCAGTTCTTC. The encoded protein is CASSYDREFANEQFF.